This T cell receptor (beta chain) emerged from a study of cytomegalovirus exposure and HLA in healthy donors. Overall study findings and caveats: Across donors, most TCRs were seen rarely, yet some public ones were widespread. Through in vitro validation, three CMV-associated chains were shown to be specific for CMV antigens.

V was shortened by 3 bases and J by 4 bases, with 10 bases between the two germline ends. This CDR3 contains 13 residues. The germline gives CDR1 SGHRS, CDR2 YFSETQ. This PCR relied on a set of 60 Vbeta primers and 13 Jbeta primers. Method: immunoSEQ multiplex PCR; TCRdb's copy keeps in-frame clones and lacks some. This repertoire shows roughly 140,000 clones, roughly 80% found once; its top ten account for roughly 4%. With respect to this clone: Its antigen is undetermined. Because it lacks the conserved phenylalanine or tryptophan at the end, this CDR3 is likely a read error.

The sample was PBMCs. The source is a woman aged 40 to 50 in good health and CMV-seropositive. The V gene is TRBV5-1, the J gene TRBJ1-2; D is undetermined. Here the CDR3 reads CASSSDKPYGYTL. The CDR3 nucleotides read TGCGCCAGCAGCTCTGACAAACCCTATGGCTACACCCTC.